Presented here are 26 T cell receptor beta chains from one specimen sequenced in a study of cytomegalovirus exposure and HLA in healthy donors. This PCR relied on a set of 60 Vbeta primers and 13 Jbeta primers. Clones were sequenced by immunoSEQ multiplex PCR, and TCRdb holds only the in-frame ones, with some missing. The data contain about 120,000 clones, about 81% of them seen just once; the ten biggest clones take up 1.5% to 2%. Source material: PBMCs. Every receptor here comes from a man between 40 and 49 years old in good health and CMV-seronegative.

The rearrangement joins TRBV6-6 to TRBJ1-6, with D tentatively TRBD1 (5 bases). The V end was cut by 1 base, the J end by 10 bases, with 14 bases between. CDR1 is MNHNY, CDR2 SVGAGI, per germline (reference sequence). The CDR3 totals 15 residues. The CDR3 protein is CASSYFSQGSSPLHF. The DNA for the CDR3 is TGTGCCAGCAGTTACTTTTCCCAGGGCAGCTCACCCCTCCACTTT.

This clone was recorded a few times. V and J are TRBV7-8 and TRBJ2-5, with 9 bases identical to TRBD1. The CDR3 has 16 amino acids. The ends lost 1 base at V and 4 bases at J; junction bases unmatched: 7. The V gene's germline CDR1 is SGHVS and CDR2 FQNEAQ. The CDR3 spells CASSLDTGQGRETQYF. The CDR3, as DNA: TGTGCCAGCAGCTTAGACACCGGACAGGGGCGAGAGACCCAGTACTTC.

This clone appeared once. The rearrangement links TRBV7-8 to TRBJ2-1; 14 positions match TRBD2. The CDR3 contains 17 residues. The ends lost 2 bases at V and 9 bases at J; junction bases unmatched: 9. Germline assignment: CDR1 SGHVS and CDR2 FQNEAQ. The CDR3 loop is CASSLPGTSGGYVEQFF. CDR3 bases: TGTGCCAGCAGCTTACCCGGGACTAGCGGGGGATATGTTGAGCAGTTCTTC.

The chain recombines TRBV19 with TRBJ1-5; 11 bases align to TRBD1. This CDR3 region has 15 residues. From germline, CDR1 is LNHDA and CDR2 SQIVND (reference sequence). V lost 4 bases to trimming and J lost 7 bases; unmatched junction nucleotides: 6. The DNA of the CDR3 is TGTGCCAGTAGTAACCGGGACAGGGGGGAACAGCCCCAGCATTTT. Protein product: CASSNRDRGEQPQHF.

This sequence joins TRBV6-6 and TRBJ2-5; the D is unclear. CDR3 length equals 12 residues. Germline V gives CDR1 MNHNY, CDR2 SVGAGI (reference sequence). Trimming took 6 bases from V and 1 from J, leaving 6 bases between them. CDR3 in amino acids: CASSAPQETQYF. The DNA of the CDR3 is TGTGCCAGCAGCGCGCCCCAAGAGACCCAGTACTTC.

The chain uses TRBV28 and TRBJ2-7; D is undetermined. This CDR3 spans 11 amino acids. The ends were cut back, 7 bases at V and 8 bases at J, with 12 bases in the middle. CDR1 MDHEN and CDR2 SYDVKM come from the germline V gene. CDR3 loop: CASTSATQQYF. CDR3 coding DNA: TGTGCCAGCACCTCCGCTACCCAGCAGTACTTC.

The chain uses TRBV5-1 and TRBJ2-2, with 9 bases that match TRBD1. The CDR3 is 15 residues long. Germline assignment: CDR1 SGHRS and CDR2 YFSETQ. Unmatched junction bases numbered 3, after V lost 3 bases and J lost 3 bases. The CDR3 here is CASSWRTGDTGELFF. The CDR3 DNA sequence: TGCGCCAGCAGCTGGAGGACAGGGGACACCGGGGAGCTGTTTTTT.

This chain uses TRBV27 with TRBJ1-5, with D possibly being TRBD1 (6 bases). The V gene's germline CDR1 is MNHEY and CDR2 SMNVEV (reference sequence). The length of the CDR3 is 14 residues. V was pared by 4 bases and J by 7 bases, with 14 bases between. The CDR3: CASSWGQGRQPQHF. The CDR3 DNA follows: TGTGCCAGCAGTTGGGGGCAGGGCAGGCAGCCCCAGCATTTT.

This clone occurred a few times. This chain uses TRBV15 with TRBJ2-3; 10 bases match TRBD1. Trimming removed 4 bases from V and 6 bases from J; junction bases left unmatched: 7. The CDR3 runs 15 residues. Germline CDR1 LNHNV, CDR2 YYDKDF (reference sequence). The CDR3 region has the DNA TGTGCCACCAGCAATCCGGACAGGGGGGTTGATACGCAGTATTTT. This translates into CATSNPDRGVDTQYF.

The rearrangement links TRBV5-6 to TRBJ1-6; 7 nucleotides match TRBD1. The CDR3 consists of 16 residues. The trim removed 5 bases at V and 0 bases at J, leaving 5 bases unmatched. The germline V gene has CDR1 SGHDT and CDR2 YYEEEE. CDR3 loop: CASSPDRSSYNSPLHF. For the CDR3, the DNA is TGTGCCAGCAGTCCGGACAGGAGCTCCTATAATTCACCCCTCCACTTT.

A remark on this clone: A read error may account for a junction end that differs from germline. The chain couples TRBV19 to TRBJ2-6; 7 nucleotides line up with TRBD1. Germline lookup yields CDR1 LNHDA and CDR2 SQIVND (reference sequence). The CDR3 totals 17 residues. CDR3 in amino acids: CASSLGTVGSGANGLTF. CDR3 coding DNA: TGTGCCAGTAGCCTCGGGACAGTTGGCTCTGGGGCCAACGGCCTGACTTTC.

The chain recombines TRBV4-1 with TRBJ2-7; 8 bases agree with TRBD1. The CDR3 loop spans 15 amino acids. Germline values: CDR1 MGHRA, CDR2 YSYEKL. With V trimmed by 0 bases and J by 5 bases, 6 bases remained unmatched. This CDR3 is CASSQDQQGADEQYF. CDR3 bases: TGCGCCAGCAGCCAAGATCAGCAGGGGGCGGACGAGCAGTACTTC.

The chain joins TRBV29-1 to TRBJ1-1; the D gene is possibly TRBD1 (5 bases). The V gene lost 1 base and the J gene lost 6 bases, with 9 bases spanning the gap. Germline V gene lookup returns CDR1 SQVTM and CDR2 ANQGSEA. This CDR3 contains 12 residues. CDR3 coding DNA: TGCAGCGTTGAAGCAGACAGACCTGAAGCTTTCTTT. It encodes CSVEADRPEAFF.

This chain uses TRBV19 with TRBJ2-1; tentatively, D is TRBD1 (6 bases). Trimming took off 2 bases at V and 7 bases at J, with 12 bases between the two ends. Per germline, CDR1 LNHDA and CDR2 SQIVND (reference sequence). This CDR3 contains 14 residues. The CDR3 reads CASSIYGTRNEQFF. The CDR3 DNA reads as TGTGCCAGTAGTATATACGGGACAAGAAATGAGCAGTTCTTC.

J is TRBJ1-1 and V is TRBV6-5; TRBD1 might be the D (5 bases). CDR3 length: 13 amino acids. CDR1 is MNHEY and CDR2 is SVGAGI in the germline V gene. Trimming took 6 bases from V and 4 from J, leaving 12 bases between them. This CDR3 reads CASRPGRGTEAFF. The CDR3 nucleotides are TGTGCCAGCAGACCTGGGAGGGGCACTGAAGCTTTCTTT.

This clone has more than one count but fewer than ten. The chain is built from TRBV5-5 and TRBJ1-2; 12 bases match TRBD1. There are 15 residues in the CDR3. The V gene end was trimmed by 3 bases and the J gene end by 7 bases; junction bases not matched to a gene: 7. From germline, CDR1 is SGHKS and CDR2 YYEKEE (reference sequence). This CDR3 reads CASSWGTGGAAGYTF. The DNA for the CDR3 is TGTGCCAGCAGCTGGGGGACAGGGGGCGCCGCTGGCTACACCTTC.

The CDR3 region is CAWSDSNYGYTF. The DNA of the CDR3 is TGTGCCTGGAGTGACAGCAACTATGGCTACACCTTC. The J gene is TRBJ1-2, the V gene TRBV30; D ambiguous. CDR3 length equals 12 residues. From germline, CDR1 is GTSNPN and CDR2 SVGIG (reference sequence). Trimming left V 1 base short and J 2 bases short, with 5 bases between.

The chain recombines TRBV5-6 with TRBJ1-2; D gene unclear. Germline CDR1 is SGHDT and CDR2 is YYEEEE. Trimming shortened V by 4 bases and J by 8 bases, and 12 bases separated the two germline ends. The CDR3 has 12 residues. The CDR3 DNA sequence: TGTGCCAGCAGCGCCCCTGAGGGCGGCTACACCTTC. Translating gives CASSAPEGGYTF.

The chain couples TRBV28 to TRBJ2-7; no reliable D call. CDR1 MDHEN and CDR2 SYDVKM come from the germline V gene. Trimming removed 1 base at V and 3 bases at J, with 4 bases between. The CDR3 is 12 residues long. The CDR3 region is CASSLYSYEQYF. The CDR3 DNA follows: TGTGCCAGCAGTTTATACAGCTACGAGCAGTACTTC.

CDR3: CASSPPGQGPANTEAFF. The CDR3 coding sequence is TGTGCCAGCAGCCCTCCGGGACAGGGCCCCGCTAACACTGAAGCTTTCTTT. The chain links TRBV28 to TRBJ1-1, with TRBD1 matching over 9 bases. The J segment lost 2 bases and the V segment lost 6 bases, leaving 13 bases of the junction unmatched. Germline CDR1 reads MDHEN; CDR2 reads SYDVKM. This CDR3 is built from 17 residues. The variable domain in full, completed from reference TRBV28 and TRBJ1-1, reads DVKVTQSSRYLVKRTGEKVFLECVQDMDHENMFWYRQDPGLGLRLIYFSYDVKMKEKGDIPEGYSVSREKKERFSLILESASTNQTSMYLCASSPPGQGPANTEAFFGQGTRLTVV.

The chain combines TRBV5-1 with TRBJ2-7; 16 bases agree with TRBD2. Per germline, CDR1 SGHRS and CDR2 YFSETQ. The junction had 4 bases not matched to a gene; V was cut back by 2 bases and J by 5 bases. There are 16 residues in the CDR3. This chain's CDR3 is CASSLGTSGGAHEQYF. For the CDR3, the DNA is TGCGCCAGCAGCTTAGGGACTAGCGGGGGGGCCCACGAGCAGTACTTC.

The chain has TRBV14 and TRBJ2-7, with TRBD2 identical over 7 bases. With 3 bases clipped from V and 9 bases from J, the junction kept 17 bases outside the gene matches. The germline V gene has CDR1 SGHDN and CDR2 FVKESK. This CDR3 contains 16 residues. The CDR3 coding sequence is TGTGCCAGCAGCCACGGATGGGAGGGAATATACGACGGGCAGTACTTC. This gives the protein CASSHGWEGIYDGQYF.

The gene calls are TRBV2 and TRBJ1-1; D not resolved. Germline CDR1 is SNHLY and CDR2 is FYNNEI. V shed 10 bases and J shed 6 bases, with 15 bases lying between them. The CDR3 consists of 12 residues. The CDR3 region has the DNA TGTGCCAACCGGGTTAGCGCAGCTGAAGCTTTCTTT. It codes for CANRVSAAEAFF.

The sample holds a few counts of this clone. This rearrangement joins TRBV27 to TRBJ1-2; 7 nucleotides line up with TRBD1. Germline CDR1 MNHEY, CDR2 SMNVEV (reference sequence). The CDR3 extends over 14 amino acids. The ends lost 6 bases at V and 4 bases at J; junction bases unmatched: 8. The CDR3 reads CASSPRGDSYGYTF. Written as DNA, the CDR3 is TGTGCCAGCAGCCCCAGGGGGGACAGCTATGGCTACACCTTC.

This sequence joins TRBV30 and TRBJ2-4; perhaps TRBD1 as D (5 bases). Germline V gene sequence: CDR1 GTSNPN, CDR2 SVGIG (reference sequence). The ends were cut back, 5 bases at V and 6 bases at J, with 8 bases in the middle. The CDR3 loop spans 11 amino acids. Written as DNA, the CDR3 is TGTGCCTGGTTAGACAGAAACATTCAGTACTTC. Its translation is CAWLDRNIQYF.

This clone was seen only a few times. The rearrangement uses TRBV19 and TRBJ2-2, with D possibly TRBD2 on 6 matching bases. CDR1 and CDR2 (germline): LNHDA, SQIVND (reference sequence). Trimming removed 5 bases from V and 6 bases from J, with 22 bases in between. The CDR3 extends over 17 amino acids. This chain's CDR3 is CASSRSHGGEDSGELFF. The CDR3 DNA reads TGTGCCAGTAGTCGCAGTCACGGCGGGGAGGATTCCGGGGAGCTGTTTTTT.